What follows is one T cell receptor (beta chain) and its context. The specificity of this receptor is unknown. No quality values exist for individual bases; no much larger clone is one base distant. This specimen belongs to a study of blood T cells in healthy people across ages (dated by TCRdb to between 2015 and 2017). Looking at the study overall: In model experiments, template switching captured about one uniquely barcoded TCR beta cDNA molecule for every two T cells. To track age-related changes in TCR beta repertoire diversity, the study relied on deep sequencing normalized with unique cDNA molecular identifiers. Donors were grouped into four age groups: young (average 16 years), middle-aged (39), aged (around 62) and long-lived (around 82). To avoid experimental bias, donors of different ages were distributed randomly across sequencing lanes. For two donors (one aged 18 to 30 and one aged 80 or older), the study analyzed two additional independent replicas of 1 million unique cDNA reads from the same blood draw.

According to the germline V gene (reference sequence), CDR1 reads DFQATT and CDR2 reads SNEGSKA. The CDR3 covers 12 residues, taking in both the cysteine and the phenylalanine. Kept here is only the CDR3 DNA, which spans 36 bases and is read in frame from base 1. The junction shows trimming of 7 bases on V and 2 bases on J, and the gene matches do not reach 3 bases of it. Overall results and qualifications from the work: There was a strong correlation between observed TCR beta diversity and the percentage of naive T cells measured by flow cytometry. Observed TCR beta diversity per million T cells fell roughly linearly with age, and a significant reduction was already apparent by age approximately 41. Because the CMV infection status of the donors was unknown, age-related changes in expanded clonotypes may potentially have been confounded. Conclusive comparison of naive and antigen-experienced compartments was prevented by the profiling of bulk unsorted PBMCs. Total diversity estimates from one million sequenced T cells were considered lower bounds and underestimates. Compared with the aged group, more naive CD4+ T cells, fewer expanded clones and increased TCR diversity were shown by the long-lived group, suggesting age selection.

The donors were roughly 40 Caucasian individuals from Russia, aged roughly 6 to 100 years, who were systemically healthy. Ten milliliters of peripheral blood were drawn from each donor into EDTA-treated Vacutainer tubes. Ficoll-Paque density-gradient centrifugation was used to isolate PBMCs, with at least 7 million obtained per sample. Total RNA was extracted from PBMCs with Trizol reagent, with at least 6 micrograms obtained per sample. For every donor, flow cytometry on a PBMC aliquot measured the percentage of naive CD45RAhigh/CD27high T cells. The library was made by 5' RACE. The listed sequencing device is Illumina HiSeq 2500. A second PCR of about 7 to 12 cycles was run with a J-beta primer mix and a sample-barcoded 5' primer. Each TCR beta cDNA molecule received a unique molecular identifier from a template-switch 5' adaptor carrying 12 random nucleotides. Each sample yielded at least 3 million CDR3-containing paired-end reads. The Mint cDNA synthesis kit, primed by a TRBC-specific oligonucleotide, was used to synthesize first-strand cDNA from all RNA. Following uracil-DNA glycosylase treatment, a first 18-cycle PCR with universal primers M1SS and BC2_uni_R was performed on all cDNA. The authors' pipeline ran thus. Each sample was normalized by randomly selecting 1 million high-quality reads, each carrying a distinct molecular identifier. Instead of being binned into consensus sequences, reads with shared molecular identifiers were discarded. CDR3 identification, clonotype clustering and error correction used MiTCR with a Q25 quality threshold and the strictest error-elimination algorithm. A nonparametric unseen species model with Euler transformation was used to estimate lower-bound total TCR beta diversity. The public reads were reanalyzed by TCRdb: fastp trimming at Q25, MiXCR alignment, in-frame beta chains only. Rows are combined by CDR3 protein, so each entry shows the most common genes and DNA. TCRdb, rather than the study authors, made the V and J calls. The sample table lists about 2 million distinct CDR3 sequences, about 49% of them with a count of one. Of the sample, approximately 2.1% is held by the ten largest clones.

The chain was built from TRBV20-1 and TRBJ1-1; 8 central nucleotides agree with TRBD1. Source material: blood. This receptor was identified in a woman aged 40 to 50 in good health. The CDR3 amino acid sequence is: CSGDRGNTEAFF. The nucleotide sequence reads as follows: TGCAGTGGCGACAGGGGAAACACTGAAGCTTTCTTT.